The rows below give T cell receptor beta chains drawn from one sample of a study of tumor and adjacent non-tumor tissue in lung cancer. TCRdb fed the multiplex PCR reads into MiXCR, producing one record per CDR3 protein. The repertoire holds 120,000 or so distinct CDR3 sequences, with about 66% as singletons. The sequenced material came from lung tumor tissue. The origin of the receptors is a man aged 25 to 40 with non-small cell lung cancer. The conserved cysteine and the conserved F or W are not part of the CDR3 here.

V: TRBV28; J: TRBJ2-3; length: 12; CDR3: ASSIGTSLETQY
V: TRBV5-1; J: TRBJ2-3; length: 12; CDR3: AKSRGQGTDTQY
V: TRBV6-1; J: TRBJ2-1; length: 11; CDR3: ASSEAGWDEQF
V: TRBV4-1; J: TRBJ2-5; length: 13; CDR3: ASCHWGTSKETQY
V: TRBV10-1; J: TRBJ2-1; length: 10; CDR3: ASSGQGYEQF
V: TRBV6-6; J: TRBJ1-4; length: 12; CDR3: ASSQDWMGEKLF
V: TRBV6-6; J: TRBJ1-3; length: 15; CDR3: VSSWGQGGKAGNTIY
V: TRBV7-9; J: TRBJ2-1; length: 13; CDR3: ANSAGSGRAYEQF
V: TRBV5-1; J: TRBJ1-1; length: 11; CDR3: ASSLTDNTEAF
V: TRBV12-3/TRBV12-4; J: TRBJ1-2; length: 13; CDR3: ASSLGQLLNYGYT
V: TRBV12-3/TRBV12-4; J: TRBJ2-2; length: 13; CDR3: ASSLLAGGTGELF
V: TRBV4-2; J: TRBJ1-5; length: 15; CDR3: ASSQDGQAGGNQPQH
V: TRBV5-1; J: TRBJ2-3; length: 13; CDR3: ASSLGAHSTDTQY